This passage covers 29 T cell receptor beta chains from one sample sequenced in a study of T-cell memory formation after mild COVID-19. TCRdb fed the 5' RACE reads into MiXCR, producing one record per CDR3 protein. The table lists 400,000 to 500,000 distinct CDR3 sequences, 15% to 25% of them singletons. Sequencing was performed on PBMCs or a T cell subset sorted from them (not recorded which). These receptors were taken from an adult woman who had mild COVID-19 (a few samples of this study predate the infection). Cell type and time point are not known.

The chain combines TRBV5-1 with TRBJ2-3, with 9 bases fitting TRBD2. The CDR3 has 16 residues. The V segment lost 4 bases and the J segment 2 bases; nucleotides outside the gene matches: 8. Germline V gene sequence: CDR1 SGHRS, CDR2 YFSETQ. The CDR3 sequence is CASSPAGGGSTDTQYF. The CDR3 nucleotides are TGCGCCAGCAGCCCGGCGGGAGGGGGCTCCACAGATACGCAGTATTTT.

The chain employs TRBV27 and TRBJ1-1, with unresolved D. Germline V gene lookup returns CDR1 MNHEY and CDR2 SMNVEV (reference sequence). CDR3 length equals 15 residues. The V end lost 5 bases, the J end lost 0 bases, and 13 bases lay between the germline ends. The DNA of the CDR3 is TGTGCCAGCAGTCCGCGGGTCACCGTGAACACTGAAGCTTTCTTT. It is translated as CASSPRVTVNTEAFF.

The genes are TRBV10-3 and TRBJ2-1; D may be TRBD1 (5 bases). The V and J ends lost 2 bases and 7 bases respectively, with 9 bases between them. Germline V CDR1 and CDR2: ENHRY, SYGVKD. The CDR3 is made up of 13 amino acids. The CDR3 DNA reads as TGTGCCATCAGTGAGCAGACAGCAAATGAGCAGTTCTTC. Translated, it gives CAISEQTANEQFF.

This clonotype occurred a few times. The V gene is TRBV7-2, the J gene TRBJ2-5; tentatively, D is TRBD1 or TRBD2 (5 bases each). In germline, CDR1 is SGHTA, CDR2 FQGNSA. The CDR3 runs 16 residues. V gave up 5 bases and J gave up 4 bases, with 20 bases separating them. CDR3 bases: TGTGCCAGCAGCCCAAGTAGGCCGGGGCGGAGAGAGACCCAGTACTTC. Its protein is CASSPSRPGRRETQYF.

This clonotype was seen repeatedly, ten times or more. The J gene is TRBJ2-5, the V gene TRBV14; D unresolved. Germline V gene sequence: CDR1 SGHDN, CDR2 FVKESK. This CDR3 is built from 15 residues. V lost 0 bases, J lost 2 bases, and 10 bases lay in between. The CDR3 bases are TGTGCCAGCAGCCAAGACAGACCGTTACAAGAGACCCAGTACTTC. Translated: CASSQDRPLQETQYF.

CDR3 sequence reads: CASSFKGSSTAANEQFF. The CDR3 region has the DNA TGCGCCAGCAGCTTTAAAGGGTCATCCACTGCCGCCAATGAGCAGTTCTTC. This chain uses TRBV5-1 with TRBJ2-1; D unclear. With 2 bases removed from V and 6 bases from J, the gap between germline ends came to 21 bases. The CDR3 totals 17 residues. In germline, CDR1 is SGHRS, CDR2 YFSETQ.

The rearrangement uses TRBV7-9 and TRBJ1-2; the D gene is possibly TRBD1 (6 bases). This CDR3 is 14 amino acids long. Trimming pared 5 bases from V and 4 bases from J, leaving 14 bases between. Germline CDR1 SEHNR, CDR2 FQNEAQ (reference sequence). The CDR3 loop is CASSGIQGVYGYTF. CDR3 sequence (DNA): TGTGCCAGCAGCGGTATACAGGGAGTCTATGGCTACACCTTC.

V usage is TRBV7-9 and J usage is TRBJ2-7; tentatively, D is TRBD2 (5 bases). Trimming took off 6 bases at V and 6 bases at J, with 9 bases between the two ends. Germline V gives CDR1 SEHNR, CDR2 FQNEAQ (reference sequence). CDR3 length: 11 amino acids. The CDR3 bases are TGTGCCAGCAGGGGCGGGTTCGAGCAGTACTTC. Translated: CASRGGFEQYF.

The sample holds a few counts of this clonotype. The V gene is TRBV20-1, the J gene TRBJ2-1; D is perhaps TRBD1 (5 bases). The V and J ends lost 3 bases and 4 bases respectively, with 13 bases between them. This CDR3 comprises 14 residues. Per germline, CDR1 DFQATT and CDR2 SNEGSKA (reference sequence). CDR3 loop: CSASKGRTYNEQFF. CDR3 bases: TGCAGTGCTAGTAAGGGAAGGACATACAATGAGCAGTTCTTC.

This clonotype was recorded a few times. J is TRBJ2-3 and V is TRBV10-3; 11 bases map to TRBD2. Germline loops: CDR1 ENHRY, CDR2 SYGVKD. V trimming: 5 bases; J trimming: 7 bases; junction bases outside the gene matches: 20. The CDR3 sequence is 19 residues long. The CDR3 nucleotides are TGTGCCATCAGTTCCATCGTCGAGACTAGCGGGGACGTGTGGTATACGCAGTATTTT. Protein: CAISSIVETSGDVWYTQYF.

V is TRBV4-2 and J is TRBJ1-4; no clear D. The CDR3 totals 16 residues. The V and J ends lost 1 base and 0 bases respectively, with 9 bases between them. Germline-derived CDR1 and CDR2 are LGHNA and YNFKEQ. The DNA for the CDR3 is TGTGCCAGCAGCCAAGTTGGAGTTGCAACTAATGAAAAACTGTTTTTT. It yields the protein CASSQVGVATNEKLFF.

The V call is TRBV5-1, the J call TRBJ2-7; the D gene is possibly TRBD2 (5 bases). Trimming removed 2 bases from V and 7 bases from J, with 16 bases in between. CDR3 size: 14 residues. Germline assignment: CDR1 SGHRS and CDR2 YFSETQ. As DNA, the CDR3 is TGCGCCAGCAGCTTCGGAGGTTCCACAGCAGAGCAGTACTTC. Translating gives CASSFGGSTAEQYF.

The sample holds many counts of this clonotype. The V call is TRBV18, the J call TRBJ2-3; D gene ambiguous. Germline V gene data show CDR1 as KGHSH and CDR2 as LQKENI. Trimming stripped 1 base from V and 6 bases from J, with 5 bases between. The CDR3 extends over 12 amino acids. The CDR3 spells CASSPLGDTQYF. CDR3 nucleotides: TGTGCCAGCTCACCACTAGGGGATACGCAGTATTTT.

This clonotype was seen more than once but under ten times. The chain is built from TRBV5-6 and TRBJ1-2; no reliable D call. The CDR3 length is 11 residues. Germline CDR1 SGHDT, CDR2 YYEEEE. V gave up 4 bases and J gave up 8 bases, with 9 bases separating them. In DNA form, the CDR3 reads TGTGCCAGCAGCACCTTCCGGGGCTACACCTTC. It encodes CASSTFRGYTF.

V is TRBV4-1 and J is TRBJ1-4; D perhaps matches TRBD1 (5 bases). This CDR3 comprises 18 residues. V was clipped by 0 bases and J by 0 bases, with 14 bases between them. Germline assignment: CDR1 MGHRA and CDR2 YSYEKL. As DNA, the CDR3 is TGCGCCAGCAGCCAAGAGTTGGGCAGGGAGGCAACTAATGAAAAACTGTTTTTT. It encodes CASSQELGREATNEKLFF.

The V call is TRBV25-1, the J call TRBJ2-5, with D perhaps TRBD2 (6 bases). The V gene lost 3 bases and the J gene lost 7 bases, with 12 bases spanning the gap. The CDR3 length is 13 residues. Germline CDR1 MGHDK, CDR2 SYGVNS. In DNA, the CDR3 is TGTGCCAGCAGTGATGGACTATTAGCGACCCAGTACTTC. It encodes CASSDGLLATQYF.

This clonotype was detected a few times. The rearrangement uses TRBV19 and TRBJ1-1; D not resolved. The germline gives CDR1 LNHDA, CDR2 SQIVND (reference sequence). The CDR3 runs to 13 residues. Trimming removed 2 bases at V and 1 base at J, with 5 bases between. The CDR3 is CASSITENTEAFF. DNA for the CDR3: TGTGCCAGTAGTATAACAGAGAACACTGAAGCTTTCTTT.

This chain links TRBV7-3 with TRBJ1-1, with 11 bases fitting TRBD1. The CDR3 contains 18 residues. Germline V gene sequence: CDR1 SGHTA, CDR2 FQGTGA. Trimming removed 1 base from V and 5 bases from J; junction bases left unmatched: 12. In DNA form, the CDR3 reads TGTGCCAGCAGCTTAATAAAGCCCGGGACAGGGGGACGGACTGAAGCTTTCTTT. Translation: CASSLIKPGTGGRTEAFF.

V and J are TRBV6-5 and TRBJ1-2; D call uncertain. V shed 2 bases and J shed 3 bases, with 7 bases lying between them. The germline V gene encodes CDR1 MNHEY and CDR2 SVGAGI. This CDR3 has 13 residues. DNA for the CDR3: TGTGCCAGCAGTTACCGGACCGACTATGGCTACACCTTC. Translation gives CASSYRTDYGYTF.

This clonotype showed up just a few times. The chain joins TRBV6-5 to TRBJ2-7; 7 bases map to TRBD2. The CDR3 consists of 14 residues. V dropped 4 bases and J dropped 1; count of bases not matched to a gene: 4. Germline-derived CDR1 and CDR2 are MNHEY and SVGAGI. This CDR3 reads CASSSTSESYEQYF. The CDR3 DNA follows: TGTGCCAGCAGTTCCACTAGCGAGTCCTACGAGCAGTACTTC.

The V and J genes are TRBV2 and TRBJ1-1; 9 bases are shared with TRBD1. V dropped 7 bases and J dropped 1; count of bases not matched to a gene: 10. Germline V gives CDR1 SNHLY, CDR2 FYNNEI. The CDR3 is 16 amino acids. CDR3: CASTLTGGLGNTEAFF. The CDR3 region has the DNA TGTGCCAGCACCCTGACAGGGGGTCTCGGGAACACTGAAGCTTTCTTT.

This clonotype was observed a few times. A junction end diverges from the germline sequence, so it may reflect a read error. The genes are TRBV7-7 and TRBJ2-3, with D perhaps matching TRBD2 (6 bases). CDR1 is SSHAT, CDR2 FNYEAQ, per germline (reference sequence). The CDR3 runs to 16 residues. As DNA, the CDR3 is TGTGCTAGCAGCTTAGGTGTCGGGAGCTCTGCAGATACGCAGTATTTT. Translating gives CASSLGVGSSADTQYF.

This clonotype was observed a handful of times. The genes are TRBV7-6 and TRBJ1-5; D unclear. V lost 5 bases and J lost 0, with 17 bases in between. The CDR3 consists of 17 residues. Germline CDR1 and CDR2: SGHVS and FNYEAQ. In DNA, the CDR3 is TGTGCCAGCAGCCCTGTGGGTAGCGGGATTAGCAATCAGCCCCAGCATTTT. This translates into CASSPVGSGISNQPQHF.

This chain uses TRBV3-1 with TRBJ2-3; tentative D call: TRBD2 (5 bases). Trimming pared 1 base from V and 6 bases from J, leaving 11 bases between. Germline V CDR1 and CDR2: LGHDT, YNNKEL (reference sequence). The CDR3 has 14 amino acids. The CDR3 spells CASSQGTPGDTQYF. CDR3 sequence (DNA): TGTGCCAGCAGCCAAGGGACTCCCGGGGATACGCAGTATTTT.

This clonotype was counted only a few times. The CDR3 region has the DNA TGTGCCACCAGTGAAAACTACTCGGGGGCGGATGGCTACACCTTC. This translates into CATSENYSGADGYTF. The J gene is TRBJ1-2, the V gene TRBV24-1; possibly TRBD1 for D (6 bases). The CDR3 has 15 residues. Trimming removed 4 bases at V and 6 bases at J, with 17 bases between. Germline loops: CDR1 KGHDR, CDR2 SFDVKD.

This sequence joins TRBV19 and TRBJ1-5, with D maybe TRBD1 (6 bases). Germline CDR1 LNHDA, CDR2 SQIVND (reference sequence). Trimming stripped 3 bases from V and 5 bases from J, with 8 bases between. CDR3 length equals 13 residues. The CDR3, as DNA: TGTGCCAGTAGTATGGACAGATATCAGCCCCAGCATTTT. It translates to CASSMDRYQPQHF.

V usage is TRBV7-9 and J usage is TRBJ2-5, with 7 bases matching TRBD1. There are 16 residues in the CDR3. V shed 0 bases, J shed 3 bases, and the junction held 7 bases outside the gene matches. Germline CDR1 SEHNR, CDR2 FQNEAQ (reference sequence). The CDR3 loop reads CASSLATGPEKETQYF. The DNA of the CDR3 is TGTGCCAGCAGCTTAGCGACAGGGCCGGAAAAAGAGACCCAGTACTTC.

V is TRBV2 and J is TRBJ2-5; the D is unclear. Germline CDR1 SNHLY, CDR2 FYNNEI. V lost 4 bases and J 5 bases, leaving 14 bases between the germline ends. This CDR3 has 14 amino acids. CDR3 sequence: CASSVEVLWETQYF. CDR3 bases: TGTGCCAGCAGTGTAGAGGTTCTTTGGGAGACCCAGTACTTC. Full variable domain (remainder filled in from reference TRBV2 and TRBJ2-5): EPEVTQTPSHQVTQMGQEVILRCVPISNHLYFYWYRQILGQKVEFLVSFYNNEISEKSEIFDDQFSVERPDGSNFTLKIRSTKLEDSAMYFCASSVEVLWETQYFGPGTRLLVL.

CDR3 protein: CASSLGKGDRSPLHF. The CDR3 nucleotides are TGCGCCAGCAGCTTGGGGAAGGGGGACCGTTCACCCCTCCACTTT. The chain uses TRBV5-1 and TRBJ1-6, with a tentative D call TRBD1 (6 bases). Germline CDR1 is SGHRS and CDR2 is YFSETQ. The ends were cut back, 0 bases at V and 9 bases at J, with 13 bases in the middle. The CDR3 has 15 residues.